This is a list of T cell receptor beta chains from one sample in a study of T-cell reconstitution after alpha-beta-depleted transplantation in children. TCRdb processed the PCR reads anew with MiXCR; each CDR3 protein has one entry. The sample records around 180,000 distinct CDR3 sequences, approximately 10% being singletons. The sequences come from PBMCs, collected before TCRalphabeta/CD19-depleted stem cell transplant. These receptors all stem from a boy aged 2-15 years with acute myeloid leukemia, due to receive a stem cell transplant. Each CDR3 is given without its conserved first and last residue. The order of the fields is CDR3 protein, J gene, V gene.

CDR3: ASSPGTAANEQY
J: TRBJ2-7
V: TRBV12-3/TRBV12-4

CDR3: ASSIPGQQETQY
J: TRBJ2-5
V: TRBV7-9

CDR3: SAREIGGGSYNEQF
J: TRBJ2-1
V: TRBV20-1

CDR3: ASSQETQSNGQEQF
J: TRBJ2-1
V: TRBV4-1

CDR3: ASSDILAGGPGEQY
J: TRBJ2-7
V: TRBV5-1

CDR3: ASSLEGPLGHTQY
J: TRBJ2-3
V: TRBV7-9

CDR3: ASSYSWDLTYYEQY
J: TRBJ2-7
V: TRBV6-5

CDR3: ASRRTSSGEQY
J: TRBJ2-7
V: TRBV4-1

CDR3: ASSPRTGAADTQY
J: TRBJ2-3
V: TRBV5-6

CDR3: ASSWGLAGAITYNEQF
J: TRBJ2-1
V: TRBV11-2

CDR3: ASSLEGLVGLTGELF
J: TRBJ2-2
V: TRBV13

CDR3: ASSPPGTGGGDTQY
J: TRBJ2-3
V: TRBV28

CDR3: SVDRQGSKF
J: TRBJ2-1
V: TRBV29-1

CDR3: ASSLRSGDRGYT
J: TRBJ1-2
V: TRBV28

CDR3: ASSQGSGTAGANVLT
J: TRBJ2-6
V: TRBV4-1

CDR3: ASSLLAGSSYNEQF
J: TRBJ2-1
V: TRBV7-6

CDR3: ATGRRQETQY
J: TRBJ2-5
V: TRBV15

CDR3: ASSRPGEETQY
J: TRBJ2-5
V: TRBV5-1

CDR3: SSTPRTGGFGYT
J: TRBJ1-2
V: TRBV20-1

CDR3: ASRLGRGGNQPQH
J: TRBJ1-5
V: TRBV12-2

CDR3: ASSKGGGNTEAF
J: TRBJ1-1
V: TRBV4-1

CDR3: ASSQDRLGYEQY
J: TRBJ2-7
V: TRBV4-1